These 6 T cell receptor beta chains originate from one sample sequenced in a study of T-cell memory formation after mild COVID-19. TCRdb re-called the 5' RACE reads through MiXCR, storing one row per CDR3 protein. The sample lists approximately 560,000 distinct CDR3 sequences, around 16% seen once, with about 8.1% in the top ten. Sequenced material: PBMCs or a T cell subset sorted from them (not recorded which). The receptors derive from an adult woman who had mild COVID-19 (a few samples of this study predate the infection). Cell type and time point are not known.

This clonotype has more than one count but fewer than ten. This chain uses TRBV5-1 with TRBJ2-5; D call uncertain. The CDR3 consists of 13 residues. CDR1 is SGHRS and CDR2 is YFSETQ in the germline V gene. Trimming left V 6 bases short and J 1 base short, with 10 bases between. This CDR3 is CASTPGTQETQYF. The CDR3 nucleotides read TGCGCCAGCACCCCCGGCACCCAAGAGACCCAGTACTTC.

This clonotype was picked up a small number of times. The chain has TRBV10-3 and TRBJ2-1; TRBD2 matches 13 bases. Germline CDR1 is ENHRY and CDR2 is SYGVKD. Germline trimming cut 3 bases from V and 7 bases from J; bases unmatched to any gene: 6. The CDR3 spans 16 residues. This CDR3 is CAISDPGLAGWNEQFF. The CDR3 DNA reads TGTGCCATCAGTGACCCGGGACTAGCGGGATGGAATGAGCAGTTCTTC.

The chain uses TRBV4-3 and TRBJ2-1; 7 bases align to TRBD2. V lost 4 bases, J lost 6 bases, and 9 bases stayed unmatched. Germline V gives CDR1 LGHNA, CDR2 YSLEER. The CDR3 loop spans 15 amino acids. CDR3 coding DNA: TGCGCCAGCAGCCCGGCAGGAGGGAGGGGCAATGAGCAGTTCTTC. Translated: CASSPAGGRGNEQFF.

The chain joins TRBV6-1 to TRBJ2-1; 10 bases are shared with TRBD2. The CDR3 has 15 residues. Germline V CDR1 and CDR2: MNHNS, SASEGT. Trimming took 6 bases from V and 7 from J; bases not matched to a gene: 9. CDR3 protein: CASSAQGLAKNEQFF. CDR3 nucleotide sequence: TGTGCCAGCAGCGCACAGGGACTAGCGAAGAATGAGCAGTTCTTC.

This clonotype has a handful of counts. The V call is TRBV20-1, the J call TRBJ2-5; TRBD1 agrees at 7 bases. Losses at the gene ends were 2 bases for V and 5 bases for J; bases not matched to a gene: 20. The CDR3 length is 18 residues. CDR1 is DFQATT and CDR2 is SNEGSKA in the germline V gene (reference sequence). The CDR3 loop reads CSARTPFSDRAVEETQYF. The CDR3, as DNA: TGCAGTGCTAGAACCCCATTCTCCGACAGGGCGGTAGAGGAGACCCAGTACTTC.

This rearrangement joins TRBV20-1 to TRBJ1-1; no clear D. The CDR3 has 14 residues. Germline CDR1 is DFQATT and CDR2 is SNEGSKA (reference sequence). Trimming pared 0 bases from V and 0 bases from J, leaving 8 bases between. CDR3 in DNA: TGCAGTGCTAGAGAAGGGCCGATGAACACTGAAGCTTTCTTT. Amino acid sequence: CSAREGPMNTEAFF.